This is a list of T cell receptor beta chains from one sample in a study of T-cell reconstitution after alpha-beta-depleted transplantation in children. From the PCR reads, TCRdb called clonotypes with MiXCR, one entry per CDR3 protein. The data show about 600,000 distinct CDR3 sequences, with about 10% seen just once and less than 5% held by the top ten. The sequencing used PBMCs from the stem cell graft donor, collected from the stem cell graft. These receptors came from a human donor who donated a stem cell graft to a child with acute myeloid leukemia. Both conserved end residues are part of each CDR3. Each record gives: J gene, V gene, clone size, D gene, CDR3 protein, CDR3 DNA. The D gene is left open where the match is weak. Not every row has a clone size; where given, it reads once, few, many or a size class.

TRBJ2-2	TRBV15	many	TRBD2	CATSRPAGLAAPGELFF	TGTGCCACCAGCAGACCCGCGGGACTAGCGGCCCCCGGGGAGCTGTTTTTT
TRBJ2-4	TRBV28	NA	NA	CASSFLYQTVTASRLAKNIQYF	TGTGCCAGCAGTTTCCTTTACCAGACCGTCACCGCTTCTCGCCTAGCCAAAAACATTCAGTACTTC
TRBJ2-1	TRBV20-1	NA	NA	CSARDGLAKGIQAFF	TGCAGTGCTAGAGATGGGCTAGCGAAAGGCATCCAGGCGTTCTTC
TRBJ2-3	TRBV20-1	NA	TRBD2	CSASLAVPTQYF	TGCAGTGCTAGCCTAGCGGTCCCTACGCAGTATTTT
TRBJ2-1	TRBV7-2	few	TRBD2	CASSRGGSGSLNNEQFF	TGTGCCAGCAGCCGGGGGGGGAGCGGGAGTTTGAACAATGAGCAGTTCTTC
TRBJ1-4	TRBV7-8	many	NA	CASSLAHELKKLFF	TGTGCCAGCAGCTTAGCACATGAACTGAAAAAACTGTTTTTT
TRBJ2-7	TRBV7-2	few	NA	CASSYRGANYEQYF	TGTGCCAGCAGCTACCGTGGGGCTAACTACGAGCAGTACTTC
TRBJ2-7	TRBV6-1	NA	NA	CASIGGWGDYEQYF	TGTGCCAGCATCGGAGGGTGGGGTGACTACGAGCAGTACTTC
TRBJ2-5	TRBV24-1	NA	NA	CATSGALGQETQYF	TGTGCCACCAGTGGGGCCCTCGGCCAAGAGACCCAGTACTTC
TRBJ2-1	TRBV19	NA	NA	CASSFLSLQYNEQFF	TGTGCCAGTAGTTTCTTGTCCCTACAATACAATGAGCAGTTCTTC
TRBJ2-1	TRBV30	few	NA	CAWERGFYNEQFF	TGTGCCTGGGAGAGGGGCTTTTATAATGAGCAGTTCTTC
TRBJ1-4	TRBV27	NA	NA	CASSPIPVRLNEKLFF	TGTGCCAGCAGTCCCATCCCAGTTAGGCTAAATGAAAAACTGTTTTTT
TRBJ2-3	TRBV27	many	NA	CASSYSVWDTQYF	TGTGCCAGCAGTTATTCAGTTTGGGATACGCAGTATTTT
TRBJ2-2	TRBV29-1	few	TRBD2	CSVGLAGAGELFF	TGCAGCGTTGGACTAGCGGGAGCCGGGGAGCTGTTTTTT
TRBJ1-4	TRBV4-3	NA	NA	CASSQDPEKLFF	TGCGCCAGCAGCCAAGATCCGGAAAAACTGTTTTTT
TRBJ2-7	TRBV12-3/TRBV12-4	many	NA	CASSLRGGSSYEQYF	TGTGCCAGCAGTTTAAGAGGGGGGAGCTCCTACGAGCAGTACTTC
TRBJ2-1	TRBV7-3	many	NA	CASSRSGTLDYNEQFF	TGTGCCAGCAGTCGTTCCGGGACCCTAGATTACAATGAGCAGTTCTTC
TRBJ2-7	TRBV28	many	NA	CASTSNYEQYF	TGTGCCAGCACAAGCAACTACGAGCAGTACTTC
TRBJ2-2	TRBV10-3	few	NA	CAISESRDFNTGELFF	TGTGCCATCAGTGAGTCGCGGGACTTCAACACCGGGGAGCTGTTTTTT
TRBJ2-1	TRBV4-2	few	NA	CASSQPIDTSSYNEQFF	TGTGCCAGCAGCCAACCCATCGACACGAGCTCCTACAATGAGCAGTTCTTC
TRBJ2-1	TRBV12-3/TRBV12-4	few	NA	CATEISGNMGEQFF	TGTGCCACCGAAATTAGCGGAAATATGGGCGAGCAGTTCTTC
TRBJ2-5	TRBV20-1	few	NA	CSAREIGPHQETQYF	TGCAGTGCCAGGGAGATAGGGCCCCACCAAGAGACCCAGTACTTC
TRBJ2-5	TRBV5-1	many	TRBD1	CASSPGTDQETQYF	TGCGCCAGCAGTCCTGGGACAGATCAAGAGACCCAGTACTTC
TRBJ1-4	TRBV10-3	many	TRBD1	CAISDPSMGQTNEKLFF	TGTGCCATCAGTGACCCCAGCATGGGACAGACTAATGAAAAACTGTTTTTT
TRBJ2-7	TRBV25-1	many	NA	CASRPSGSYEQYF	TGTGCCAGCAGGCCCTCGGGGAGCTACGAGCAGTACTTC
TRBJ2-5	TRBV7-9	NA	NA	CASRIQIQETQYF	TGTGCCAGCAGGATACAGATCCAAGAGACCCAGTACTTC
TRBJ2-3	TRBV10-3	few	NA	CASQGTDTDTQYF	TGTGCCAGCCAAGGGACCGACACAGATACGCAGTATTTT
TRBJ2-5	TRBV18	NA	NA	CASSPSPTQRSETQYF	TGTGCCAGCTCACCATCCCCAACCCAGAGGTCGGAGACCCAGTACTTC